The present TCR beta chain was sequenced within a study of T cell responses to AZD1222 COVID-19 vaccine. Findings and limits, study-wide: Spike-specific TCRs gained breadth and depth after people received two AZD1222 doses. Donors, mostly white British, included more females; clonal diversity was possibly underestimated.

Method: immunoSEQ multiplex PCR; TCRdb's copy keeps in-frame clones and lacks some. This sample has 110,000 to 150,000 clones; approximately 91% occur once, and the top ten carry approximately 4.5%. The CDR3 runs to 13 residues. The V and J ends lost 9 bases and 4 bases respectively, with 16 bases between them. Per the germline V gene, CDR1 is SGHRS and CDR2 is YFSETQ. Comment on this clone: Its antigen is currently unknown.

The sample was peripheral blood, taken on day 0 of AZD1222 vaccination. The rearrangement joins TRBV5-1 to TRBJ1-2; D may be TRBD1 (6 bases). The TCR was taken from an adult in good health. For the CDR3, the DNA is TGCGCCACCCAGTCGGGGGCAGGCTATGGCTACACCTTC. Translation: CATQSGAGYGYTF.